These T cell receptor beta chains were read from a single sample in a study of shared clonotypes between healthy human individuals. The method was immunoSEQ multiplex PCR; TCRdb's version includes in-frame clones alone and lacks a portion of them. The sample records 1.5 million to 2.5 million clones, approximately 94% being singletons. The source material was naive CD8+ T cells sorted from blood. The source is a man younger than 35 in good health. The CDR3 runs from the conserved cysteine through the conserved F or W. D genes are given only for firm matches.

13 TRBJ1-5 TRBV27 NA CASTPLGGQPQHF TGTGCCAGCACCCCGTTAGGGGGTCAGCCCCAGCATTTT
15 TRBJ1-3 TRBV10-3 NA CAISEKGDSGNTIYF TGTGCCATCAGTGAGAAAGGGGACTCTGGAAACACCATATATTTT
13 TRBJ2-1 TRBV27 NA CASSWASSNEQFF TGTGCCAGCAGTTGGGCTAGCTCAAATGAGCAGTTCTTC
14 TRBJ2-7 TRBV4-1 TRBD2 CASSPREGDHEQYF TGCGCCAGCAGCCCCCGGGAGGGCGACCACGAGCAGTACTTC
13 TRBJ1-4 TRBV28 NA CASRRSTNEKLFF TGTGCCAGCAGGAGATCAACTAATGAAAAACTGTTTTTT
15 TRBJ2-1 TRBV6-1 TRBD2 CASLLIAGGLNEQFF TGTGCCAGCCTCCTTATAGCGGGGGGGCTCAATGAGCAGTTCTTC
10 TRBJ2-7 TRBV6-6 NA CAAATGEQYF TGTGCCGCAGCCACTGGAGAGCAGTACTTC
11 TRBJ2-7 TRBV7-9 NA CASSPGDEQYF TGTGCCAGCAGCCCGGGGGACGAGCAGTACTTC
11 TRBJ2-1 TRBV27 NA CASSLSEEKFF TGTGCCAGCAGTTTAAGCGAAGAGAAGTTCTTC
16 TRBJ2-7 TRBV27 NA CASSLSMPGRSYEQYF TGTGCCAGCAGTTTATCGATGCCGGGACGGAGCTACGAGCAGTACTTC
14 TRBJ2-7 TRBV30 NA CAWSIWGAEYEQYF TGTGCCTGGAGTATATGGGGCGCAGAGTACGAGCAGTACTTC